The 24 T cell receptor beta chains reported below all come from one sample, sequenced in a study of early T cells in non-severe SARS-CoV-2 infection. TCRdb itself ran the 5' RACE reads through MiXCR, one entry per CDR3 protein. Among about 69,000 distinct CDR3 sequences listed, roughly 9.5% were seen once. The sample taken for sequencing was whole blood. All receptors derive from an adult who was a healthcare worker with PCR-confirmed SARS-CoV-2 infection or an uninfected control (not recorded which).

The sample holds a few counts of this clonotype. The chain uses TRBV30 and TRBJ2-7, with D maybe TRBD2 (5 bases). Trimming pared 3 bases from V and 2 bases from J, leaving 23 bases between. Per the germline V gene, CDR1 is GTSNPN and CDR2 is SVGIG (reference sequence). This CDR3 contains 17 residues. In DNA form, the CDR3 reads TGTGCCTGGAGCCCAGGACTCCTCGACGCACTGGCCTACGAGCAGTACTTC. This translates into CAWSPGLLDALAYEQYF.

This clonotype was detected ten times or more. The chain couples TRBV6-6 to TRBJ2-3; D may match TRBD1 or TRBD2 (6 bases each). Germline CDR1 MNHNY, CDR2 SVGAGI (reference sequence). The CDR3 is 14 amino acids. Trimming shortened V by 5 bases and J by 3 bases, and 12 bases separated the two germline ends. In nucleotides, the CDR3 is TGTGCCAGCAGTCGGGGGCCGGGGACAGATACGCAGTATTTT. The encoded protein is CASSRGPGTDTQYF.

This clonotype occurred many times. V is TRBV7-3 and J is TRBJ2-3, with 9 bases matching TRBD2. J lost 4 bases, V lost 6 bases, and 8 bases had no gene match. The CDR3 totals 15 residues. Germline assignment: CDR1 SGHTA and CDR2 FQGTGA. DNA of the CDR3: TGTGCCAGCAGACGGGGTAGCGGGGGTGCAGATACGCAGTATTTT. This gives the protein CASRRGSGGADTQYF.

The chain carries TRBV7-8 and TRBJ2-7, with D tentatively TRBD2 (6 bases). CDR1 is SGHVS, CDR2 FQNEAQ, per germline. The CDR3 spans 15 residues. V lost 1 base, J lost 6 bases, and 16 bases lay in between. CDR3 bases: TGTGCCAGCAGCTTAGTAGTCGGGAGTACGGTCGAGCAGTACTTC. Residues: CASSLVVGSTVEQYF.

This clonotype was recorded at least ten times. This rearrangement joins TRBV12-3 or TRBV12-4 to TRBJ1-1; the D is unclear. V lost 1 base and J 4 bases, leaving 10 bases between the germline ends. This CDR3 is built from 14 residues. CDR3 region: CASSLDAGSTEAFF. CDR3 bases: TGTGCCAGCAGTTTAGATGCCGGGAGCACTGAAGCTTTCTTT.

This clonotype was counted between two and nine times. CDR3 loop: CASSDAPKNEQFF. DNA for the CDR3: TGTGCCAGCTCGGACGCCCCAAAGAATGAGCAGTTCTTC. The V and J genes are TRBV2 and TRBJ2-1; D is undetermined. CDR1 and CDR2 from the germline V gene are SNHLY and FYNNEI. V was clipped by 8 bases and J by 7 bases, with 15 bases between them. The CDR3 totals 13 residues. Full variable domain (rest looked up from reference TRBV2 and TRBJ2-1): EPEVTQTPSHQVTQMGQEVILRCVPISNHLYFYWYRQILGQKVEFLVSFYNNEISEKSEIFDDQFSVERPDGSNFTLKIRSTKLEDSAMYFCASSDAPKNEQFFGPGTRLTVL.

The chain joins TRBV12-3 or TRBV12-4 to TRBJ2-1; the D is unclear. The CDR3 sequence is 13 residues long. The germline V and J ends were trimmed by 1 base and 4 bases, with 5 bases remaining between them. The CDR3: CASSLGEYNEQFF. The CDR3 nucleotides are TGTGCCAGCAGTTTAGGGGAATACAATGAGCAGTTCTTC.

This clonotype has just a few counts. V gene TRBV12-3 or TRBV12-4 combines with J gene TRBJ1-1; no clear D. V lost 3 bases and J 1 base, leaving 3 bases between the germline ends. The CDR3 totals 12 residues. Here the CDR3 reads CASSFRNTEAFF. CDR3 DNA: TGTGCCAGCAGTTTTCGGAACACTGAAGCTTTCTTT.

The J gene is TRBJ1-1, the V gene TRBV7-9; weak D call: TRBD1 (6 bases). This CDR3 has 15 residues. V shed 2 bases and J shed 1 base, with 11 bases lying between them. Germline lookup yields CDR1 SEHNR and CDR2 FQNEAQ (reference sequence). The CDR3 DNA reads TGTGCCAGCAGCTTAACCCGGACAGCGAACACTGAAGCTTTCTTT. This sequence encodes CASSLTRTANTEAFF.

In its sample, this clonotype was seen many times. For the CDR3, the DNA is TGCGCCAGCAGCACGCTAAATAGCGAGCAGTTCTTC. It translates to CASSTLNSEQFF. This chain uses TRBV5-1 with TRBJ2-1; unclear D gene. With 4 bases removed from V and 10 bases from J, the gap between germline ends came to 12 bases. The CDR3 spans 12 residues. Germline V CDR1 and CDR2: SGHRS, YFSETQ.

At least ten counts were recorded for this clonotype. The chain has TRBV20-1 and TRBJ2-5, with no clear D. The CDR3 is 15 residues long. The germline V gene encodes CDR1 DFQATT and CDR2 SNEGSKA (reference sequence). V was cut by 4 bases and J by 0 bases, with 15 bases left in between. CDR3 DNA: TGCAGTGCTAAGGAGATAAGGAGCCACCAAGAGACCCAGTACTTC. This codes for CSAKEIRSHQETQYF.

This rearrangement joins TRBV19 to TRBJ2-3, with D tentatively TRBD2 (5 bases). V was clipped by 5 bases and J by 8 bases, with 11 bases between them. This CDR3 spans 12 amino acids. Germline-derived CDR1 and CDR2 are LNHDA and SQIVND (reference sequence). In DNA form, the CDR3 reads TGTGCCAGTAGTCCTCTAGGAGGTACGCAGTATTTT. This translates into CASSPLGGTQYF.

The chain combines TRBV7-9 with TRBJ2-7, with D unclear. V lost 1 base and J 7 bases, leaving 8 bases between the germline ends. The CDR3 loop spans 12 amino acids. Germline V gene lookup returns CDR1 SEHNR and CDR2 FQNEAQ (reference sequence). The DNA of the CDR3 is TGTGCCAGCAGCTTAGGGGAATTGGAGCAGTACTTC. Translating gives CASSLGELEQYF.

Ten or more counts support this clonotype. The CDR3 loop reads CASSLSAGGTYNEQFF. The CDR3 coding sequence is TGTGCCAGCAGTTTATCGGCGGGGGGGACGTACAATGAGCAGTTCTTC. The V gene is TRBV27, the J gene TRBJ2-1; 9 bases align to TRBD2. Germline CDR1 reads MNHEY; CDR2 reads SMNVEV (reference sequence). Trimming at V came to 0 bases and at J to 4 bases, leaving 4 bases not matched to a gene. The CDR3 spans 16 residues.

The chain has TRBV7-2 and TRBJ2-7; 10 bases are a match to TRBD2. J lost 7 bases, V lost 3 bases, and 9 bases had no gene match. Per the germline V gene, CDR1 is SGHTA and CDR2 is FQGNSA. The CDR3 is made up of 15 amino acids. This CDR3 is CASSFHRAGGPEQYF. CDR3 sequence (DNA): TGTGCCAGCAGCTTTCACCGAGCGGGGGGGCCGGAGCAGTACTTC. Supplemented by reference TRBV7-2 and TRBJ2-7, the full variable domain reads GAGVSQSPSNKVTEKGKDVELRCDPISGHTALYWYRQSLGQGLEFLIYFQGNSAPDKSGLPSDRFSAERTGGSVSTLTIQRTQQEDSAVYLCASSFHRAGGPEQYFGPGTRLTVT.

This chain connects TRBV7-2 to TRBJ1-1, with TRBD1 matching over 7 bases. V lost 5 bases, J lost 3 bases, and 9 bases stayed unmatched. There are 15 residues in the CDR3. The germline gives CDR1 SGHTA, CDR2 FQGNSA. CDR3 sequence: CASSGDRASYTEAFF. CDR3 sequence (DNA): TGTGCCAGCAGCGGCGACAGGGCTTCCTACACTGAAGCTTTCTTT.

This clonotype showed up many times. This chain connects TRBV6-5 to TRBJ1-1, with TRBD1 as a possible D gene (5 bases). Trimming shortened V by 6 bases and J by 1 base, and 12 bases separated the two germline ends. In germline, CDR1 is MNHEY, CDR2 SVGAGI. The CDR3 contains 14 residues. CDR3 sequence (DNA): TGTGCCAGCAGCCCGGGACTCAGGAACACTGAAGCTTTCTTT. As protein: CASSPGLRNTEAFF.

The chain joins TRBV5-8 to TRBJ2-3; 8 nucleotides line up with TRBD2. The junction had 9 bases not matched to a gene; V was cut back by 4 bases and J by 5 bases. The CDR3 sequence is 15 residues long. Looked up from germline, CDR1 is SGHTS and CDR2 is YDEGEE. CDR3 sequence: CASSPWAGGKDTQYF. Here the CDR3 DNA reads TGTGCCAGCAGCCCCTGGGCGGGGGGTAAAGATACGCAGTATTTT.

This clonotype was recorded a few times. This sequence joins TRBV3-1 and TRBJ2-1, with D unresolved. This CDR3 comprises 14 residues. Germline V gives CDR1 LGHDT, CDR2 YNNKEL (reference sequence). Between the trimmed V and J ends, which lost 0 bases and 4 bases, there was a span of 7 bases. The CDR3 DNA reads TGTGCCAGCAGCCAAGATTGGGCTTACAATGAGCAGTTCTTC. Amino acid sequence: CASSQDWAYNEQFF.

The chain has TRBV28 and TRBJ2-3, with D perhaps TRBD1 (5 bases). The CDR3 length is 12 residues. Trimming cost V 6 bases and J 8 bases, with 12 bases left between them. The germline CDR1 and CDR2 sequences are MDHEN and SYDVKM. This CDR3 reads CASRKPQGTQYF. The CDR3 coding sequence is TGTGCCAGCAGAAAACCCCAGGGTACGCAGTATTTT.

The sample holds many counts of this clonotype. This chain connects TRBV10-3 to TRBJ1-3; D gene uncertain. This CDR3 contains 12 residues. V lost 11 bases and J 0 bases, leaving 8 bases between the germline ends. Germline CDR1 ENHRY, CDR2 SYGVKD. The CDR3 protein is CALRASGNTIYF. CDR3 DNA sequence: TGTGCCCTAAGGGCCTCTGGAAACACCATATATTTT.

This clonotype was counted between two and nine times. The chain uses TRBV5-1 and TRBJ2-3; a possible D gene is TRBD2 (6 bases). The ends were cut back, 5 bases at V and 0 bases at J, with 13 bases in the middle. Germline CDR1 is SGHRS and CDR2 is YFSETQ. The CDR3 length is 15 residues. CDR3 in DNA: TGCGCCAGCAGTTACGGAGGGGATAGCACAGATACGCAGTATTTT. Its translation is CASSYGGDSTDTQYF. The whole variable domain, filled in from reference TRBV5-1 and TRBJ2-3, reads KAGVTQTPRYLIKTRGQQVTLSCSPISGHRSVSWYQQTPGQGLQFLFEYFSETQRNKGNFPGRFSGRQFSNSRSEMNVSTLELGDSALYLCASSYGGDSTDTQYFGPGTRLTVL.

The sample holds many counts of this clonotype. This CDR3 is CASSLDFSRETGANVLTF. The CDR3 nucleotides read TGTGCCAGCAGCTTAGATTTTAGCAGGGAGACTGGGGCCAACGTCCTGACTTTC. This sequence joins TRBV11-2 and TRBJ2-6, with D possibly being TRBD1 or TRBD2 (5 bases each). Trimming shortened V by 0 bases and J by 2 bases, and 14 bases separated the two germline ends. Looked up from germline, CDR1 is SGHAT and CDR2 is FQNNGV. The length of the CDR3 is 18 residues.

The chain couples TRBV10-3 to TRBJ2-2; D remains unclear. The CDR3 is 17 residues long. The germline V gene encodes CDR1 ENHRY and CDR2 SYGVKD. V was cut by 3 bases and J by 5 bases, with 19 bases left in between. The CDR3 protein is CAISDPTRGVRTGELFF. CDR3 in DNA: TGTGCCATCAGTGACCCCACCAGAGGAGTTCGTACCGGGGAGCTGTTTTTT.